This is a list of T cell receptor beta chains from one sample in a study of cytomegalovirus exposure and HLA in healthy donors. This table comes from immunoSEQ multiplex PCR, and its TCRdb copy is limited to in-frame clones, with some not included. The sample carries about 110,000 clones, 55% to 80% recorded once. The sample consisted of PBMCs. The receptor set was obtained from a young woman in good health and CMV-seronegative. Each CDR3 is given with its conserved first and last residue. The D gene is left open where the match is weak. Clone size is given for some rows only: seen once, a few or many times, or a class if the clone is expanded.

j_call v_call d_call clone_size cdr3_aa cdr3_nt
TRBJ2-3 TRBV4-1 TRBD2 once CASSRAGADTQYF TGCGCCAGCAGCCGCGCGGGAGCAGATACGCAGTATTTT
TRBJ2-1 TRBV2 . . CASGGASDNEQFF TGTGCCAGCGGGGGGGCTAGCGACAATGAGCAGTTCTTC
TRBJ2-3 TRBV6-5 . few CASSSAGGSWDTQYF TGTGCCAGCAGTTCGGCGGGCGGCAGTTGGGATACGCAGTATTTT
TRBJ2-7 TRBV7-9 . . CASSLRTPGYEQYF TGTGCCAGCAGCTTACGGACACCGGGCTACGAGCAGTACTTC
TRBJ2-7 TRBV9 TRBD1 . CASSRDRGLSYEQYF TGTGCCAGCAGCAGGGACAGGGGATTATCCTACGAGCAGTACTTC
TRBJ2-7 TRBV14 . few CASSHLYSTYEQYF TGTGCCAGCAGCCACTTATACAGCACCTACGAGCAGTACTTC
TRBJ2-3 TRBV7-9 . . CASSSGTDTQYF TGTGCCAGCAGCTCGGGGACAGATACGCAGTATTTT
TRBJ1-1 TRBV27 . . CASSPSQGNVGTEAFF TGTGCCAGCAGTCCGAGTCAGGGCAACGTCGGCACTGAAGCTTTCTTT
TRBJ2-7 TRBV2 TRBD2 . CASSASPSGSYEQYF TGTGCCAGCAGTGCATCCCCTAGCGGGAGTTACGAGCAGTACTTC
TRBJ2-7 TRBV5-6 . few CASSFETRGEQYF TGTGCCAGCAGCTTCGAGACTAGGGGCGAGCAGTACTTC
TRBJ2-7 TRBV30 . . CAWSVRGREQYF TGTGCCTGGAGTGTACGAGGGCGCGAGCAGTACTTC
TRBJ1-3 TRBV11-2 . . CASSQQAAGNTIYF TGTGCCAGCAGCCAACAGGCAGCTGGAAACACCATATATTTT
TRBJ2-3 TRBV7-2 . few CASSLAGSTDTQYF TGTGCCAGCAGCTTGGCGGGAAGTACAGATACGCAGTATTTT
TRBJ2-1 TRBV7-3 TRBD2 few CASSLDSSGPYNEQFF TGTGCCAGCAGTCTAGACTCTAGCGGACCCTACAATGAGCAGTTCTTC
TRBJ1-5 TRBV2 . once CASNQGLGNQPQHF TGTGCCAGCAATCAGGGGCTTGGTAATCAGCCCCAGCATTTT
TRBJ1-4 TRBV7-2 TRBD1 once CASSPGQSREKLFF TGTGCCAGCAGCCCGGGACAGTCACGCGAAAAACTGTTTTTT
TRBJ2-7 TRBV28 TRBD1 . CASSSGGFDEQYF TGTGCCAGCAGTTCAGGGGGATTCGACGAGCAGTACTTC
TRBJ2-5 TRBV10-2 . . CASSVSGSPQETQYF TGCGCCAGCAGTGTCAGCGGATCCCCCCAAGAGACCCAGTACTTC
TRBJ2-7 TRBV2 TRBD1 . CASSERTGTGGEQYF TGTGCCAGCAGTGAACGGACTGGGACAGGGGGCGAGCAGTACTTC
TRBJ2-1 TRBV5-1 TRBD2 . CASGVVASGSYNEQFF TGCGCCAGCGGAGTAGTCGCTAGCGGGAGTTACAATGAGCAGTTCTTC
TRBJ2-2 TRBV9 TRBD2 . CASSVTSGGRTGELFF TGTGCCAGCAGCGTAACCAGCGGGGGTCGAACCGGGGAGCTGTTTTTT
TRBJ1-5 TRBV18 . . CASSPPGMQPQHF TGTGCCAGCTCACCCCCGGGGATGCAGCCCCAGCATTTT
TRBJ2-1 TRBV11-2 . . CASSFGIRRIQYNEQFF TGTGCCAGCAGCTTTGGAATTCGGAGGATTCAGTACAATGAGCAGTTCTTC
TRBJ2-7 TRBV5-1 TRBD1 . CASSLEGTGSYEQYF TGCGCCAGCAGCTTGGAGGGGACAGGGTCCTACGAGCAGTACTTC
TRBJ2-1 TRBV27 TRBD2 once CASSLLAGAYNEQFF TGTGCCAGCAGTTTACTAGCGGGGGCCTACAATGAGCAGTTCTTC
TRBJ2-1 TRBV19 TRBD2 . CASSISGRLVEQFF TGTGCCAGTAGTATTAGCGGGAGACTGGTTGAGCAGTTCTTC
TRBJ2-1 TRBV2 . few CASYYTNSYNEQFF TGTGCCAGCTACTACACCAACTCCTACAATGAGCAGTTCTTC
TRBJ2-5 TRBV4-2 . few CASSPQGPGETQYF TGTGCCAGCAGCCCGCAGGGTCCGGGAGAGACCCAGTACTTC
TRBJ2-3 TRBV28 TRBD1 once CASSLGGQVITDTQYF TGTGCCAGCAGTTTGGGGGGACAGGTTATCACAGATACGCAGTATTTT
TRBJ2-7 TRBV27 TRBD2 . CASSAPQTSGSRFEQYF TGTGCCAGCAGTGCACCCCAAACTAGCGGGAGTCGCTTCGAGCAGTACTTC
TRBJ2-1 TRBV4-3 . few CASSQGLGARDNEQFF TGCGCCAGCAGCCAAGGACTAGGGGCTAGGGACAATGAGCAGTTCTTC